The clone carrying this T cell receptor (beta chain) was recorded many times. Its antigen is as yet unknown. The CDR3 covers 17 residues. The V gene end was trimmed by 0 bases and the J gene end by 0 bases; junction bases not matched to a gene: 6. Germline V gene lookup returns CDR1 MGHRA and CDR2 YSYEKL. Libraries of TCR beta came from quantitative 5'-RACE with molecular barcodes. Via MiXCR, TCRdb re-called the 5' RACE reads, giving one row per CDR3 protein. In the table there are a few hundred thousand distinct CDR3 sequences, 7% to 8% of which are singletons. This sample is drawn from a study of CD8 T cells in ankylosing spondylitis. Study conclusions and caveats: Characteristic of ankylosing spondylitis blood, it appeared, was a TCR beta motif comprising several highly homologous variants.

Sequenced input: blood, either unsorted or a sorted T cell fraction (not recorded which). This clonotype was sampled from a male donor with ankylosing spondylitis. The V and J genes are TRBV4-1 and TRBJ2-3; 7 nucleotides match TRBD2. The CDR3 nucleotides read TGCGCCAGCAGCCAAGAAGGAGCGGGGACTAGCACAGATACGCAGTATTTT. Protein: CASSQEGAGTSTDTQYF.